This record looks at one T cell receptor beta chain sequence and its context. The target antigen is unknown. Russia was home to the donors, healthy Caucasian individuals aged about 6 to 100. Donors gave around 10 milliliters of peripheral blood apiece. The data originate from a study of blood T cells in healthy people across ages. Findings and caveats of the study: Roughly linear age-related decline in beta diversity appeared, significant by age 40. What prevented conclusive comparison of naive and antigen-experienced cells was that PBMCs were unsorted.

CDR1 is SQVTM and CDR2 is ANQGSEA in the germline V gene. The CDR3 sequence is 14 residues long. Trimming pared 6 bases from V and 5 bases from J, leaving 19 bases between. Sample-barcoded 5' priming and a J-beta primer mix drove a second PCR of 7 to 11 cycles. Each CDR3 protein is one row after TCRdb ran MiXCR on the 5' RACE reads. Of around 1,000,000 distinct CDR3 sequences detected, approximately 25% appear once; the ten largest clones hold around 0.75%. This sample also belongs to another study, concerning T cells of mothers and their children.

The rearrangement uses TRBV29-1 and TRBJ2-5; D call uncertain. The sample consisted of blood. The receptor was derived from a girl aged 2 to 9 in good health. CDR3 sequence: CSVRARSIRETQYF. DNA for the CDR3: TGCAGCGTACGGGCCCGCAGTATTAGGGAGACCCAGTACTTC.